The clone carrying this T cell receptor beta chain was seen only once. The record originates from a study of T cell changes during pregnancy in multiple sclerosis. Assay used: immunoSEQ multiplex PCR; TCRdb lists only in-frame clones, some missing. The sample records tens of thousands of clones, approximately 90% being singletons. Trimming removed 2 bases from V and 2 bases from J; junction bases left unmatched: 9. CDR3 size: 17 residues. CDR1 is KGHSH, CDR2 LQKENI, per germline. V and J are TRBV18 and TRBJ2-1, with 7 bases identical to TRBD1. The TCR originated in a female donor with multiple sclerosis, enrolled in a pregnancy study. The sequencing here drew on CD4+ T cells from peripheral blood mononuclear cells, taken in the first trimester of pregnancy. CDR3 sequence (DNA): TGTGCCAGCTCACCAGTTTCGACAGGGTTGACCTACAATGAGCAGTTCTTC. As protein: CASSPVSTGLTYNEQFF.